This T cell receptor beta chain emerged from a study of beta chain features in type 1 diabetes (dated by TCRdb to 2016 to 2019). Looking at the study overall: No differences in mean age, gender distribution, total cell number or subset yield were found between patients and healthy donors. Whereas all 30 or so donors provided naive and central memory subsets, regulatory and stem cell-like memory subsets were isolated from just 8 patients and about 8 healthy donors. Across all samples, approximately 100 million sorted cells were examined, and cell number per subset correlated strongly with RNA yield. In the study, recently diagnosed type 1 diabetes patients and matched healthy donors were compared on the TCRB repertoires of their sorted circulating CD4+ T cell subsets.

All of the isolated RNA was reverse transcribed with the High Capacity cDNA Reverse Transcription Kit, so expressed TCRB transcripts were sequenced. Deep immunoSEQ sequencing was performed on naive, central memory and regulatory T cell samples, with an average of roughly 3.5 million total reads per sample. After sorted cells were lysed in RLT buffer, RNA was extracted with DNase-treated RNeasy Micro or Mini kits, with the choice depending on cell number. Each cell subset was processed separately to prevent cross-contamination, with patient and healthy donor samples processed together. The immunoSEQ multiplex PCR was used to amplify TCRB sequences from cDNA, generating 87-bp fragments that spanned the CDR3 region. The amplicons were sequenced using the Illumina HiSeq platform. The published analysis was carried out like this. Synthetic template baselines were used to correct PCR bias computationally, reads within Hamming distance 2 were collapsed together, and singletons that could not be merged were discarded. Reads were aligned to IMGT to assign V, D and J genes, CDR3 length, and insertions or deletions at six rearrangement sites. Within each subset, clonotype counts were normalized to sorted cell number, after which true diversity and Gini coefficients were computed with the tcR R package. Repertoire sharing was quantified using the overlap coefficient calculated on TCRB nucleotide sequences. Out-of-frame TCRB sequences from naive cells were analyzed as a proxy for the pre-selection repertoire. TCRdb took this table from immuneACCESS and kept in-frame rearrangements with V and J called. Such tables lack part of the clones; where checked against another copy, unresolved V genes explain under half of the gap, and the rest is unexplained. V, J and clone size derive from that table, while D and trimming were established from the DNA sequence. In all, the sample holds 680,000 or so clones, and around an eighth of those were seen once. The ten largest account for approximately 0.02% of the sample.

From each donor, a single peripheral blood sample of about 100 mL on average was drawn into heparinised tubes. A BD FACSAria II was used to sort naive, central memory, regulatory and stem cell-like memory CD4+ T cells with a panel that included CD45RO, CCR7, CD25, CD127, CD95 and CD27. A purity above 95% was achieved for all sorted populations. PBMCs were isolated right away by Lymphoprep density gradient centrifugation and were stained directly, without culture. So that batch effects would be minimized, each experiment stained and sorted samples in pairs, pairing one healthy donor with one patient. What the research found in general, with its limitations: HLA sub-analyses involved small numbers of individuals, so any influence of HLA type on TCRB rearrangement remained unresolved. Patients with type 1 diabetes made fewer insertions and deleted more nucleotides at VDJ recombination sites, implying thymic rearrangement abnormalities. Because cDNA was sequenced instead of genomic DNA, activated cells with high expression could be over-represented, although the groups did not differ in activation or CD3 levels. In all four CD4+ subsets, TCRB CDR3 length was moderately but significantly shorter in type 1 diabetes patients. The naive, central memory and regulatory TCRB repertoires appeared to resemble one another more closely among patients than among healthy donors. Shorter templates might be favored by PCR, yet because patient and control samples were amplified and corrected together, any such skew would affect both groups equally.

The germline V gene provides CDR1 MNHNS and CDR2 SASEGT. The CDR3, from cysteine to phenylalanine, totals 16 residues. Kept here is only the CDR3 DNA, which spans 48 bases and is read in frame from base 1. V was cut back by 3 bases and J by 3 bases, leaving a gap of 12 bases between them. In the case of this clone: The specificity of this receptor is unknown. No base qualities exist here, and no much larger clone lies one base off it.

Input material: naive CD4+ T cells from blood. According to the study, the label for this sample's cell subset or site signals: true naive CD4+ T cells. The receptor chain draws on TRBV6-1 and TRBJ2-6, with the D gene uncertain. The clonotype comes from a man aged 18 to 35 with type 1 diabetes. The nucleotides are TGTGCCAGCAGTGAGGTACTTAGCCGTGGGGCCAACGTCCTGACTTTC. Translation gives CASSEVLSRGANVLTF.